This T cell receptor (beta chain) was obtained from a study of blood T cells in healthy people across ages. Broader study findings: TCR beta diversity, measured per million T cells, fell in a roughly linear way with age.

For this clonotype: Its antigen is unidentified.

Individuals who donated were healthy Caucasians from Russia aged roughly 6 to 95. CDR1 is SQVTM, CDR2 ANQGSEA, per germline. The CDR3 extends over 18 amino acids. Then a second PCR, running roughly 7 to 11 cycles, was carried out with a sample-barcoded 5' primer and a J-beta primer mix. TCRdb passed the 5' RACE reads through MiXCR, listing each CDR3 protein once. Here the sample spans approximately 1.5 million distinct CDR3 sequences, less than 45% being singletons. This TCR came from a woman between 18 and 29 years old in good health. The V gene is TRBV29-1, the J gene TRBJ2-3, with D perhaps TRBD1 (5 bases). The assigned J gene may be wrong: the sequence end matches TRBJ1-5 better. The source material was blood. CDR3 nucleotides: TGCAGCGTTGAAATCCTAAGGGGTAGCGGGAGAAGACCAGATACGCAGCATTTT. This gives the protein CSVEILRGSGRRPDTQHF.